This TCR beta chain was captured by sequencing in a study of blood T cell repertoires in COVID-19. About the research overall: T cells, B-cell-depleted T cells, or PBMCs supplied cDNA or gDNA.

Here immunoSEQ multiplex PCR was the method, and the copy in TCRdb shows in-frame clones only, minus some. The table has approximately 300,000 clones, 80% to 90% seen once. The CDR3 extends over 15 amino acids. Germline V CDR1 and CDR2: GTSNPN, SVGIG (reference sequence). The V gene end was trimmed by 3 bases and the J gene end by 2 bases; junction bases not matched to a gene: 4. Recruitment covered about two dozen US areas and drew participants whose ages spanned about 18 to 100 years. Researchers sorted participants into cohorts using their self-reported clinical history. In Cohort 3, a recovered donor had either two negative PCRs, clearance, or symptom resolution.

The gene calls are TRBV30 and TRBJ2-7; 13 bases map to TRBD2. The sample consisted of PBMCs or T cells enriched from blood (not recorded which). The receptor was isolated from a woman younger than 35 who had recovered from COVID-19. CDR3 DNA: TGTGCCTGGAGATCGACTAGCGGGGGGCCCTACGAGCAGTACTTC. It codes for CAWRSTSGGPYEQYF. Combining the CDR3 with reference TRBV30 and TRBJ2-7 gives the whole variable domain SQTIHQWPATLVQPVGSPLSLECTVEGTSNPNLYWYRQAAGRGLQLLFYSVGIGQISSEVPQNLSASRPQDRQFILSSKKLLLSDSGFYLCAWRSTSGGPYEQYFGPGTRLTVT.